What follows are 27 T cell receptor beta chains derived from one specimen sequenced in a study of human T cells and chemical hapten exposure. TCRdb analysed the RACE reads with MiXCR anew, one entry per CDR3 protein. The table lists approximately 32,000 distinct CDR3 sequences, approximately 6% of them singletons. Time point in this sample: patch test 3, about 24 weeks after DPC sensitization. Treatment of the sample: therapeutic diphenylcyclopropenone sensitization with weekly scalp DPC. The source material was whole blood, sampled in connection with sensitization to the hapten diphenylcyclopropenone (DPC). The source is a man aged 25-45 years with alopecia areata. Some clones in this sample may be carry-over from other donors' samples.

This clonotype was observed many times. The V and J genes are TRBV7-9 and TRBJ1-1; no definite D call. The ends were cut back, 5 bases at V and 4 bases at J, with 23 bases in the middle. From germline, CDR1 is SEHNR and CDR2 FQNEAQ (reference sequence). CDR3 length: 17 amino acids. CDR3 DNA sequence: TGTGCCAGCAGCCCCGGCATCGCAGGTCCCCGTATCACTGAAGCTTTCTTT. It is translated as CASSPGIAGPRITEAFF. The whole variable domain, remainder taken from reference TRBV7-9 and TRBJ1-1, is DTGVSQNPRHKITKRGQNVTFRCDPISEHNRLYWYRQTLGQGPEFLTYFQNEAQLEKSRLLSDRFSAERPKGSFSTLEIQRTEQGDSAMYLCASSPGIAGPRITEAFFGQGTRLTVV.

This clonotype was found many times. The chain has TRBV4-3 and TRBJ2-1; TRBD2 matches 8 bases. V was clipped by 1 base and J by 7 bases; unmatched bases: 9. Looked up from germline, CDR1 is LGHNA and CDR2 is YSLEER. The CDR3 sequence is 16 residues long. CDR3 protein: CASSQGGRGAGNEQFF. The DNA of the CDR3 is TGCGCCAGCAGCCAAGGCGGGCGGGGGGCAGGTAATGAGCAGTTCTTC.

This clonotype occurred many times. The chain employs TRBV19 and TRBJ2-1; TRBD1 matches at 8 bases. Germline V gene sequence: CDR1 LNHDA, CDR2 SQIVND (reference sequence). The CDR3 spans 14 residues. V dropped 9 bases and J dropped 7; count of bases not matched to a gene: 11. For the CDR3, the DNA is TGTGCCAGCAGAGACAGGGGATCGGGGAATGAGCAGTTCTTC. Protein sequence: CASRDRGSGNEQFF.

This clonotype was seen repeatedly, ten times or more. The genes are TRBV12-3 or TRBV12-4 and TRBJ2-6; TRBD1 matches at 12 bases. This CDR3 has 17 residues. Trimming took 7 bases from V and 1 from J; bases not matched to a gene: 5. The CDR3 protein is CASTPGQGASGANVLTF. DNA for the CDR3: TGTGCCAGCACCCCGGGACAGGGGGCTTCTGGGGCCAACGTCCTGACTTTC.

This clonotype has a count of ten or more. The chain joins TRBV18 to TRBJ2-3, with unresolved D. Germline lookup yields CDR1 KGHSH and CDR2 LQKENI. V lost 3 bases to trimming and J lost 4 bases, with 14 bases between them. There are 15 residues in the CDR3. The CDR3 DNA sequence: TGTGCCAGCTCACCTGTCTCCGGATCCGCAGATACGCAGTATTTT. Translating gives CASSPVSGSADTQYF.

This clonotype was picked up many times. The CDR3 loop reads CASTQGGNNSPLHF. In nucleotides, the CDR3 is TGTGCCAGCACCCAGGGAGGGAATAATTCACCCCTCCACTTT. This chain uses TRBV5-6 with TRBJ1-6; D is perhaps TRBD1 (5 bases). The CDR3 covers 14 residues. Germline V lookup: CDR1 SGHDT, CDR2 YYEEEE. Between the trimmed V and J ends, which lost 6 bases and 5 bases, there was a span of 12 bases.

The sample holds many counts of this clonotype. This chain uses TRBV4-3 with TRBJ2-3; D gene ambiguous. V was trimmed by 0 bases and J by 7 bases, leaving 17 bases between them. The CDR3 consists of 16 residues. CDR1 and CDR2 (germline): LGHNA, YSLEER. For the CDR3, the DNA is TGCGCCAGCAGCCAAGAGAAGGGCCCAACATCGAATACGCAGTATTTT. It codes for CASSQEKGPTSNTQYF.

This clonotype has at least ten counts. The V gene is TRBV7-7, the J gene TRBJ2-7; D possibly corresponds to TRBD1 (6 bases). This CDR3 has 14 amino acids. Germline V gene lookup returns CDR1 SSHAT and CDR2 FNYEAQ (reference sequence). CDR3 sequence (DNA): TGTGCTAGCTCTCCCCAGGGGTCCTCCTACGAGCAGTACTTC. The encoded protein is CASSPQGSSYEQYF.

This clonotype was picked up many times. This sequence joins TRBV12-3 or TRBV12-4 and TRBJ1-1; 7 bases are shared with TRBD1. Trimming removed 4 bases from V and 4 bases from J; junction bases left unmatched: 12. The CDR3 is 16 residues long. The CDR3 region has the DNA TGTGCCAGCAGTTCCCCCCGGCGACAGGGTGGCACTGAAGCTTTCTTT. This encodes CASSSPRRQGGTEAFF.

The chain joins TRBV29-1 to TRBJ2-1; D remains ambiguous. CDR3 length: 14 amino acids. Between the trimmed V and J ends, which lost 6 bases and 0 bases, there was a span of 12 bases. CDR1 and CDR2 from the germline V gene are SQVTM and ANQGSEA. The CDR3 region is CSVLDGSSYNEQFF. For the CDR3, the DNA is TGCAGCGTCCTGGACGGTAGCTCCTACAATGAGCAGTTCTTC.

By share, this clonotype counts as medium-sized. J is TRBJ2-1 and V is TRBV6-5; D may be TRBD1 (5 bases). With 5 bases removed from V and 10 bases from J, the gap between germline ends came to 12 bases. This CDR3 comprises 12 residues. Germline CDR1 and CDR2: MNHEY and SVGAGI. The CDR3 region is CASSGNRIEQFF. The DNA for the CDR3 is TGTGCCAGCAGTGGAAACAGGATCGAGCAGTTCTTC.

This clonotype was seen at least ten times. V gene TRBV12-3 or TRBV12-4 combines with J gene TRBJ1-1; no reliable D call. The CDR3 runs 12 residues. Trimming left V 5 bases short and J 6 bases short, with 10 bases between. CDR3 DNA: TGTGCCAGCAGTCAATTAACAGCTGAAGCTTTCTTT. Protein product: CASSQLTAEAFF.

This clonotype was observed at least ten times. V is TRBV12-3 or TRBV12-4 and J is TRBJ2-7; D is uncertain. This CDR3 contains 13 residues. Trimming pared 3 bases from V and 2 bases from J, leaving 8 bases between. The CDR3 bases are TGTGCCAGCAGTTTCGGGCCAACCTACGAGCAGTACTTC. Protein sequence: CASSFGPTYEQYF.

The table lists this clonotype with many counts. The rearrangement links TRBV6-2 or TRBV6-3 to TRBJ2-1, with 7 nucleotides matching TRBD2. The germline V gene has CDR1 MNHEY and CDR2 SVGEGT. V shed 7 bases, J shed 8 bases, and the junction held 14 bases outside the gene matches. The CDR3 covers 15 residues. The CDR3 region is CASTRHQEGRDEQFF. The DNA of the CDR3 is TGTGCCAGCACGAGGCACCAGGAGGGGAGGGATGAGCAGTTCTTC.

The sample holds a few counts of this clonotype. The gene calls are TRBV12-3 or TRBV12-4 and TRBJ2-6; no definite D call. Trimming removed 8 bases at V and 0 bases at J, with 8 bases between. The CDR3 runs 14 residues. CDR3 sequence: CASAENSGANVLTF. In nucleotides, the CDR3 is TGTGCCAGCGCCGAGAACTCTGGGGCCAACGTCCTGACTTTC.

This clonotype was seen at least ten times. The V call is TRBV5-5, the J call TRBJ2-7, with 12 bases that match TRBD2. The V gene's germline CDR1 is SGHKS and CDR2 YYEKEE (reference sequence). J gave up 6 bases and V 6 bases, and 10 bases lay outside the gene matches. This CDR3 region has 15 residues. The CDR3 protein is CASNRLAGASTEQYF. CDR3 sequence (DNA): TGTGCCAGCAACCGACTAGCGGGAGCCTCCACCGAGCAGTACTTC.

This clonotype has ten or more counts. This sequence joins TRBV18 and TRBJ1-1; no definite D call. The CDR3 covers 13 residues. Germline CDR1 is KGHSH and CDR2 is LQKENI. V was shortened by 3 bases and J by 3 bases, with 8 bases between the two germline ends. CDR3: CASSPIRDTEAFF. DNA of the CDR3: TGTGCCAGCTCACCGATTAGGGACACTGAAGCTTTCTTT.

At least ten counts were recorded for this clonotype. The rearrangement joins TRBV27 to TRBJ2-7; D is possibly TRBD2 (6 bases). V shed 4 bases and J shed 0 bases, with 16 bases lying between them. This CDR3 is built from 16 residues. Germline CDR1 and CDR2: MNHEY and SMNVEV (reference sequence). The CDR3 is CASSSERRDDSYEQYF. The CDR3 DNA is TGTGCCAGCAGTTCAGAACGGCGGGACGACTCCTACGAGCAGTACTTC.

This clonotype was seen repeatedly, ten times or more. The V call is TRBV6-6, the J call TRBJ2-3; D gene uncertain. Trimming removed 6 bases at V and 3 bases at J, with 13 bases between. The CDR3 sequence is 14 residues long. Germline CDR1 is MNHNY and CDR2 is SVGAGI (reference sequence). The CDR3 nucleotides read TGTGCCAGCAGCCCTACCCTGGGGACAGATACGCAGTATTTT. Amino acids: CASSPTLGTDTQYF.

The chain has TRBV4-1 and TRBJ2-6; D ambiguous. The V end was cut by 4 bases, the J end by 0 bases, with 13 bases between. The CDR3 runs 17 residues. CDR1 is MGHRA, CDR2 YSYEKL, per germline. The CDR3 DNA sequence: TGCGCCAGCAGCCTAACTGGATCTTACTCTGGGGCCAACGTCCTGACTTTC. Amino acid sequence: CASSLTGSYSGANVLTF.

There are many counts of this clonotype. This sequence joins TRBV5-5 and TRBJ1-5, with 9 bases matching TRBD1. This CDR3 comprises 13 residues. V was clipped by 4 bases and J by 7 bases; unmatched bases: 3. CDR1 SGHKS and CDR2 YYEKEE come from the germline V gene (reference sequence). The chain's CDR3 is CASSRTGEQPQHF. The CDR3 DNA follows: TGTGCCAGCAGCCGGACAGGGGAACAGCCCCAGCATTTT.

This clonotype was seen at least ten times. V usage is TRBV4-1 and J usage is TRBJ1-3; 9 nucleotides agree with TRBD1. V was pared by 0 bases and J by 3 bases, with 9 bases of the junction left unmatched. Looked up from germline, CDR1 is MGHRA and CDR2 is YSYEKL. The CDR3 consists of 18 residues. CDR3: CASSQEDPGTGFGNTIYF. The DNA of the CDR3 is TGCGCCAGCAGCCAAGAGGACCCTGGGACAGGGTTTGGAAACACCATATATTTT.

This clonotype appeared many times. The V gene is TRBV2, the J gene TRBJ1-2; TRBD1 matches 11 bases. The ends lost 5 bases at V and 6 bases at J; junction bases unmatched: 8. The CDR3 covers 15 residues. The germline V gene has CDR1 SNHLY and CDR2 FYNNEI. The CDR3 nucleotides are TGTGCCAGCAGTCCTTTGGGACAGGGGGGAGATGGCTACACCTTC. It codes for CASSPLGQGGDGYTF.

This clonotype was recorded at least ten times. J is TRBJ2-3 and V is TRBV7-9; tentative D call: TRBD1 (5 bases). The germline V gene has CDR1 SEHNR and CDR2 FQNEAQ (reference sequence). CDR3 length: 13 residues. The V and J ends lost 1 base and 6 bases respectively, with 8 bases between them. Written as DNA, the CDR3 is TGTGCCAGCAGCTTAGTACAGGCGGATACGCAGTATTTT. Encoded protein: CASSLVQADTQYF.

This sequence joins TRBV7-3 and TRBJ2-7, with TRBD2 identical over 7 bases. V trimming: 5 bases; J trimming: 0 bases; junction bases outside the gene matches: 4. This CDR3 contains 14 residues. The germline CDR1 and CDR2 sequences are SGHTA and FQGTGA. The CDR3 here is CASSQSGVSYEQYF. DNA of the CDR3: TGTGCCAGCAGCCAAAGCGGGGTCTCCTACGAGCAGTACTTC.

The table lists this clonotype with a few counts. The CDR3 DNA is TGCGCCAGCAGCAAATTGGGACCATATAGCAATCAGCCCCAGCATTTT. It yields the protein CASSKLGPYSNQPQHF. The rearrangement links TRBV5-1 to TRBJ1-5; D may be TRBD1 (5 bases). Germline V gene data show CDR1 as SGHRS and CDR2 as YFSETQ. V lost 4 bases, J lost 0 bases, and 14 bases lay in between. The CDR3 is 16 residues long.

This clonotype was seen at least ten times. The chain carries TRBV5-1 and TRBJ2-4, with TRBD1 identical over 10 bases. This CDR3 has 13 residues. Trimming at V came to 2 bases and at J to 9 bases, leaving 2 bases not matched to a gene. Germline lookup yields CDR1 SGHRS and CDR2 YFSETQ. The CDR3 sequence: CASSFGQGGIQYF. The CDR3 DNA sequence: TGCGCCAGCAGCTTTGGACAGGGGGGCATTCAGTACTTC.